This TCR beta chain was recorded in a study of blood T cell repertoires in COVID-19. Study in general: The United States, Italy and Spain were the sources of the acute and convalescent COVID-19 samples.

The CDR3 sequence is 19 residues long. The germline V gene encodes CDR1 SGHRS and CDR2 YFSETQ. V was pared by 2 bases and J by 1 base, with 10 bases of the junction left unmatched. Generated by immunoSEQ multiplex PCR, the TCRdb table keeps only in-frame clones and is missing some. The sample lists roughly 320,000 clones, around 92% occurring once. Sequenced: peripheral blood. This chain connects TRBV5-1 to TRBJ2-6; 9 bases match TRBD1. The source is a woman aged 25 to 39 with COVID-19, enrolled during active disease. CDR3 region: CASSLYLTGGASGANVLTF. The CDR3 DNA is TGCGCCAGCAGCTTATATCTGACAGGGGGGGCTTCTGGGGCCAACGTCCTGACTTTC.